What follows describes a single T cell receptor beta chain. Its target is unknown. CDR1 LGHDT and CDR2 YNNKEL come from the germline V gene (reference sequence). V lost 2 bases and J lost 7; bases outside the gene matches: 8. The CDR3 consists of 15 residues. It was 8 to 10 milliliters of peripheral blood that were drawn from each donor. With a J-beta primer mix and a sample-barcoded 5' primer, a second PCR ran about 7 to 12 cycles. TCRdb independently ran MiXCR on the 5' RACE reads; one entry per CDR3 protein. The table shows 800,000 to 1,300,000 distinct CDR3 sequences, with almost 25% occurring only once. This specimen belongs to a study of blood T cells in healthy people across ages. Study outcomes and limitations: It was found that TCR beta diversity correlated strongly with the percentage of naive T cells.

The same data also contributed to another study, on T cells of mothers and their children.

This receptor was taken from a girl aged 2 to 10 in good health. This chain uses TRBV3-1 with TRBJ2-1, with TRBD2 identical over 7 bases. Sequencing was performed on blood. For the CDR3, the DNA is TGTGCCAGCAGCCAACGGGACTATGGATTGAATGAGCAGTTCTTC. Protein sequence: CASSQRDYGLNEQFF.